This entry is about one T cell receptor beta chain. Its antigen is currently unknown. This sample was included in a study of cytomegalovirus exposure and HLA in healthy donors. Study-wide results and limits: Reportedly, diagnosis of cytomegalovirus status by the classifier showed high specificity and sensitivity. Rarity characterized most TCR sequences, yet some public TCRs appeared in many donors. Most TCR beta V segments were productive about 90% or about 30% of the time in an earlier analysis.

The PCR contained 60 Vbeta and 13 Jbeta primers. Repertoires were generated with immunoSEQ multiplex PCR, while TCRdb's copy carries only in-frame clones and drops some. The table shows 100,000 to 150,000 clones, with around 80% occurring only once. The J segment lost 0 bases and the V segment lost 3 bases, leaving 7 bases of the junction unmatched. The CDR3 runs to 16 residues. Germline CDR1 and CDR2: MNHEY and SMNVEV (reference sequence). The sequence derives from an older woman in good health and CMV-seropositive. The chain links TRBV27 to TRBJ1-1, with 7 bases matching TRBD1. The sample comprised PBMCs. CDR3 residues: CASSFYRDSLNTEAFF. DNA of the CDR3: TGTGCCAGCAGTTTCTATAGGGACAGTCTGAACACTGAAGCTTTCTTT.